The 24 T cell receptor beta chains below all came from one sample that was sequenced in a study of T cell responses to AZD1222 COVID-19 vaccine. Clones were read by immunoSEQ multiplex PCR, and TCRdb kept only the in-frame ones, dropping some. The data contain roughly 150,000 clones, approximately 89% of them seen just once; the ten biggest clones take up under 2.5%. The sample in question was peripheral blood, obtained on day 0 of AZD1222 vaccination. These TCRs come from an adult in good health.

The chain combines TRBV7-2 with TRBJ2-1, with D unclear. The germline gives CDR1 SGHTA, CDR2 FQGNSA. Trimming removed 2 bases at V and 3 bases at J, with 5 bases between. CDR3 length equals 13 residues. This chain's CDR3 is CASSLTSYNEQFF. CDR3 DNA sequence: TGTGCCAGCAGCTTAACAAGCTACAATGAGCAGTTCTTC. Full variable domain (remainder filled in from reference TRBV7-2 and TRBJ2-1): GAGVSQSPSNKVTEKGKDVELRCDPISGHTALYWYRQSLGQGLEFLIYFQGNSAPDKSGLPSDRFSAERTGGSVSTLTIQRTQQEDSAVYLCASSLTSYNEQFFGPGTRLTVL.

The CDR3 sequence: CATSRPVSYEQYF. The CDR3 coding sequence is TGTGCCACCAGCAGACCCGTCTCCTACGAGCAGTACTTC. The chain has TRBV15 and TRBJ2-7; D call uncertain. V shed 2 bases and J shed 0 bases, with 5 bases lying between them. Per the germline V gene, CDR1 is LNHNV and CDR2 is YYDKDF (reference sequence). The CDR3 totals 13 residues.

The chain employs TRBV6-5 and TRBJ2-7; D not certain. Trimming removed 0 bases from V and 4 bases from J, with 10 bases in between. The V gene's germline CDR1 is MNHEY and CDR2 SVGAGI. CDR3 size: 14 residues. This CDR3 is CASSYSILPYEQYF. As DNA, the CDR3 is TGTGCCAGCAGTTACTCGATACTACCTTACGAGCAGTACTTC.

The chain uses TRBV9 and TRBJ2-7; D is unclear. V lost 7 bases, J lost 4 bases, and 0 bases lay in between. The CDR3 length is 8 residues. Germline CDR1 is SGDLS and CDR2 is YYNGEE. The CDR3 DNA reads as TGTGCCAGCTACGAGCAGTACTTC. Its protein is CASYEQYF.

The chain joins TRBV10-2 to TRBJ2-5; 8 bases are shared with TRBD1. Looked up from germline, CDR1 is WSHSY and CDR2 is SAAADI. With V trimmed by 4 bases and J by 5 bases, 9 bases remained unmatched. The CDR3 runs to 15 residues. The CDR3 loop reads CASSGPGQAAETQYF. The CDR3 DNA reads TGCGCCAGCAGTGGCCCGGGACAGGCGGCGGAGACCCAGTACTTC.

This sequence joins TRBV6-5 and TRBJ1-6; the match to TRBD1 covers 7 bases. CDR1 and CDR2 (germline): MNHEY, SVGAGI. The CDR3 covers 14 residues. The junction had 4 bases not matched to a gene; V was cut back by 4 bases and J by 7 bases. The CDR3 nucleotides read TGTGCCAGCAGTTCTACAGGGGACAATTCACCCCTCCACTTT. It encodes CASSSTGDNSPLHF.

The rearrangement joins TRBV4-3 to TRBJ2-1; D possibly corresponds to TRBD2 (5 bases). The V end was cut by 0 bases, the J end by 12 bases, with 15 bases between. The germline V gene encodes CDR1 LGHNA and CDR2 YSLEER. CDR3 size: 14 residues. CDR3 loop: CASSQDLGAVGQFF. The CDR3 bases are TGCGCCAGCAGCCAAGATCTGGGAGCCGTCGGGCAGTTCTTC.

This clone has only a few counts. The chain uses TRBV5-6 and TRBJ1-1, with a weak D call TRBD1 (5 bases). The CDR3 length is 14 residues. V lost 1 base and J lost 5, with 12 bases in between. Germline values: CDR1 SGHDT, CDR2 YYEEEE. The CDR3 DNA is TGTGCCAGCAGCTTGTCCAGGGCGGGGACTGAAGCTTTCTTT. It codes for CASSLSRAGTEAFF.

This rearrangement joins TRBV23-1 to TRBJ1-3; D is undetermined. TRBV23-1 is recorded as an ORF, its role being uncertain. The CDR3 has 13 amino acids. The V end lost 6 bases, the J end lost 6 bases, and 12 bases lay between the germline ends. This CDR3 is CASRLCKENTIYF. DNA of the CDR3: TGCGCCAGCAGGTTGTGCAAAGAAAACACCATATATTTT.

Regarding this clone: One end of the junction is discordant with germline, which a read error may explain. V usage is TRBV7-7 and J usage is TRBJ1-3, with D possibly matching TRBD1 (5 bases). Germline loops: CDR1 SSHAT, CDR2 FNYEAQ (reference sequence). The CDR3 spans 15 residues. The CDR3 coding sequence is TGTGCTAGCAGCTTAGGCCCGGGGCTCGGAAACACCATATATTTT. This gives the protein CASSLGPGLGNTIYF.

The J gene is TRBJ1-2, the V gene TRBV6-5; TRBD1 aligns across 8 bases. Per the germline V gene, CDR1 is MNHEY and CDR2 is SVGAGI. Unmatched junction bases numbered 6, after V lost 2 bases and J lost 4 bases. CDR3 length: 15 amino acids. The DNA for the CDR3 is TGTGCCAGCAGTTACCTGGACAGGGAAGCCTATGGCTACACCTTC. Translating it yields CASSYLDREAYGYTF.

This chain links TRBV9 with TRBJ2-1; 9 bases line up with TRBD1. Losses at the gene ends were 3 bases for V and 2 bases for J; bases not matched to a gene: 3. CDR3 length equals 15 residues. The germline CDR1 and CDR2 sequences are SGDLS and YYNGEE. This CDR3 is CASSGGQGPYNEQFF. The CDR3 DNA reads TGTGCCAGCAGCGGCGGACAGGGGCCCTACAATGAGCAGTTCTTC.

The rearrangement uses TRBV5-4 and TRBJ1-5; no definite D call. CDR3 length: 14 residues. V lost 4 bases, J lost 5 bases, and 13 bases lay in between. Germline V CDR1 and CDR2: SGHNT, YYREEE (reference sequence). CDR3 DNA: TGTGCCAGCAGCCCTGCGGGAAAGGATCAGCCCCAGCATTTT. Protein sequence: CASSPAGKDQPQHF.

This chain joins TRBV5-1 and TRBJ2-5, with TRBD1 matching over 9 bases. V was pared by 3 bases and J by 5 bases, with 2 bases of the junction left unmatched. The CDR3 length is 13 residues. CDR1 SGHRS and CDR2 YFSETQ come from the germline V gene. CDR3 sequence reads: CASSWTGDETQYF. In DNA, the CDR3 is TGCGCCAGCAGCTGGACAGGGGACGAGACCCAGTACTTC. Supplemented by reference TRBV5-1 and TRBJ2-5, the full variable domain reads KAGVTQTPRYLIKTRGQQVTLSCSPISGHRSVSWYQQTPGQGLQFLFEYFSETQRNKGNFPGRFSGRQFSNSRSEMNVSTLELGDSALYLCASSWTGDETQYFGPGTRLLVL.

V and J are TRBV19 and TRBJ1-5, with D possibly TRBD1 on 6 matching bases. The germline CDR1 and CDR2 sequences are LNHDA and SQIVND (reference sequence). The length of the CDR3 is 12 residues. V lost 7 bases and J lost 5, with 9 bases in between. The CDR3 DNA reads TGTGCCAGTACTTACAGGGATCAGCCCCAGCATTTT. Translating it yields CASTYRDQPQHF. Complete variable domain (other parts from reference TRBV19 and TRBJ1-5): DGGITQSPKYLFRKEGQNVTLSCEQNLNHDAMYWYRQDPGQGLRLIYYSQIVNDFQKGDIAEGYSVSREKKESFPLTVTSAQKNPTAFYLCASTYRDQPQHFGDGTRLSIL.

The chain recombines TRBV6-2 or TRBV6-3 with TRBJ1-6, with unresolved D. This CDR3 spans 14 amino acids. V lost 2 bases and J 9 bases, leaving 11 bases between the germline ends. CDR1 is MNHEY, CDR2 SVGEGT, per germline. CDR3 in DNA: TGTGCCAGCAGTTACCTGGAGCCGGGTTCACCCCTCCACTTT. Translating gives CASSYLEPGSPLHF.

The gene calls are TRBV15 and TRBJ1-1, with TRBD1 matching over 10 bases. V was pared by 7 bases and J by 2 bases, with 10 bases of the junction left unmatched. Germline-derived CDR1 and CDR2 are LNHNV and YYDKDF (reference sequence). This CDR3 has 16 residues. The CDR3 DNA sequence: TGTGCCACCAACGGAGCCGGGACAGGGGTTAACACTGAAGCTTTCTTT. It specifies CATNGAGTGVNTEAFF. Drawing the rest from reference TRBV15 and TRBJ1-1, the complete variable domain is DAMVIQNPRYQVTQFGKPVTLSCSQTLNHNVMYWYQQKSSQAPKLLFHYYDKDFNNEADTPDNFQSRRPNTSFCFLDIRSPGLGDTAMYLCATNGAGTGVNTEAFFGQGTRLTVV.

CDR3 DNA: TGTGCCAGTAGTATAGATCCCCGAAGTACGGCGCATACGCAGTATTTT. Translating it yields CASSIDPRSTAHTQYF. This rearrangement joins TRBV19 to TRBJ2-3; D is undetermined. Germline values: CDR1 LNHDA, CDR2 SQIVND (reference sequence). V gave up 0 bases and J gave up 7 bases, with 17 bases separating them. The CDR3 consists of 16 residues.

In its sample, this clone was seen once. One junction end does not reproduce the germline sequence, and a read error may be involved. The rearrangement uses TRBV28 and TRBJ1-1; the match to TRBD1 covers 8 bases. The V gene's germline CDR1 is MDHEN and CDR2 SYDVKM. The CDR3 has 17 residues. The CDR3 region is CASRLSGGSDRSTEAFF. CDR3 nucleotides: TGTGCCAGCAGATTATCAGGGGGCTCAGATCGGAGCACTGAAGCTTTCTTT.

This chain links TRBV29-1 with TRBJ2-1; D might be TRBD2 (5 bases). V shed 6 bases and J shed 6 bases, with 6 bases lying between them. This CDR3 is built from 10 residues. Germline CDR1 reads SQVTM; CDR2 reads ANQGSEA. CDR3 protein: CSVGINEQFF. DNA for the CDR3: TGCAGCGTCGGGATCAATGAGCAGTTCTTC.

The chain recombines TRBV5-1 with TRBJ2-7, with D perhaps TRBD1 (6 bases). The CDR3 covers 15 residues. From germline, CDR1 is SGHRS and CDR2 YFSETQ. Trimming pared 4 bases from V and 0 bases from J, leaving 14 bases between. For the CDR3, the DNA is TGCGCCAGCAGCAAACCCACAGGGAGCTCCTACGAGCAGTACTTC. Protein: CASSKPTGSSYEQYF.

A few counts support this clone. CDR3 nucleotides: TGTGCCAGCAGTTACTCGCTAGCCAAAAACATTCAGTACTTC. It codes for CASSYSLAKNIQYF. The genes are TRBV6-2 or TRBV6-3 and TRBJ2-4; D is undetermined. Germline values: CDR1 MNHEY, CDR2 SVGEGT. V lost 0 bases and J lost 0, with 3 bases in between. The CDR3 has 14 residues.

CDR3 in amino acids: CSDAGGTDTQYF. The CDR3 DNA follows: TGCAGCGACGCAGGGGGCACAGATACGCAGTATTTT. The chain joins TRBV29-1 to TRBJ2-3; a weak D match, TRBD1 (6 bases). This CDR3 spans 12 amino acids. Germline CDR1 SQVTM, CDR2 ANQGSEA. Trimming took 7 bases from V and 1 from J, leaving 9 bases between them.

The chain joins TRBV15 to TRBJ1-5, with D unclear. Germline V gene sequence: CDR1 LNHNV, CDR2 YYDKDF (reference sequence). The germline V and J ends were trimmed by 3 bases and 4 bases, with 10 bases remaining between them. The CDR3 runs to 14 residues. CDR3 loop: CATSSLKSNQPQHF. The CDR3 DNA reads TGTGCCACCAGCAGCCTAAAGTCAAATCAGCCCCAGCATTTT.